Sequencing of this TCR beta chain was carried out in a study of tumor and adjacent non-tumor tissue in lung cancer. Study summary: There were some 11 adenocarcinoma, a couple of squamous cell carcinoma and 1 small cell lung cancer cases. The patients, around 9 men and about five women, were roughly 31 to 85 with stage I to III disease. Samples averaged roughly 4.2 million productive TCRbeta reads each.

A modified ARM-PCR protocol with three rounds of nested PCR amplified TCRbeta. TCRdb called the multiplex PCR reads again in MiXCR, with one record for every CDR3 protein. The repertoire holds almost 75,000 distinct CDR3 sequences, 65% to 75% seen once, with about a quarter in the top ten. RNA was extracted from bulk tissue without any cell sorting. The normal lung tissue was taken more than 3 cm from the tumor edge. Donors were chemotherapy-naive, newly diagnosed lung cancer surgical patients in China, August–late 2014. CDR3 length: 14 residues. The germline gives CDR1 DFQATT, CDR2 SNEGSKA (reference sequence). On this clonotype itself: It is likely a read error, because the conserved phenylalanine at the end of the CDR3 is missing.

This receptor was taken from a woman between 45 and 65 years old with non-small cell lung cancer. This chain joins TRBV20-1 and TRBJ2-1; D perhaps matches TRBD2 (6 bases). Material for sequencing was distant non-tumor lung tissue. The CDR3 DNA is TGCAGTGCTAGCGGGAGAAACTCCTACTATGAGCAGTTCTCC. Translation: CSASGRNSYYEQFS.